Below, 29 T cell receptor beta chains from the same sample are listed, as sequenced in a study of cytomegalovirus exposure and HLA in healthy donors. The PCR was carried out with 60 Vbeta primers and 13 Jbeta primers. Clones were read by immunoSEQ multiplex PCR, and TCRdb kept only the in-frame ones, dropping some. The data contain roughly 120,000 clones, less than 80% of them singletons. The sample comprised PBMCs. These receptors were collected from a woman between 45 and 60 years old in good health and CMV-seropositive.

V gene TRBV6-5 combines with J gene TRBJ2-5, with 9 bases that match TRBD2. The DNA matches TRBJ2-7 better at its end, which makes the J call doubtful. Germline CDR1 MNHEY, CDR2 SVGAGI. CDR3 size: 15 residues. Here the CDR3 DNA reads TGTGCCAGCAGTTTGGGCGGGGGGGGAGGCTACGAGCAGTACTTC. Amino acids: CASSLGGGGGYEQYF.

The V and J genes are TRBV7-2 and TRBJ1-3; 7 nucleotides match TRBD1. V shed 0 bases and J 4 bases; nucleotides not matched to a gene: 3. This CDR3 comprises 15 residues. CDR1 is SGHTA and CDR2 is FQGNSA in the germline V gene. CDR3 DNA sequence: TGTGCCAGCAGCTTAGCCACAGGGGCAGGAAACACCATATATTTT. Protein sequence: CASSLATGAGNTIYF. The entire variable domain, with the rest obtained from reference TRBV7-2 and TRBJ1-3, is as follows: GAGVSQSPSNKVTEKGKDVELRCDPISGHTALYWYRQSLGQGLEFLIYFQGNSAPDKSGLPSDRFSAERTGGSVSTLTIQRTQQEDSAVYLCASSLATGAGNTIYFGEGSWLTVV.

The V call is TRBV4-1, the J call TRBJ2-7, with 12 bases fitting TRBD2. Germline trimming cut 2 bases from V and 6 bases from J; bases unmatched to any gene: 8. Germline V gives CDR1 MGHRA, CDR2 YSYEKL. This CDR3 has 16 residues. The CDR3 is CASSQPTSGRSGEQYF. CDR3 DNA: TGCGCCAGCAGCCAACCCACTAGCGGGAGGAGTGGCGAGCAGTACTTC.

This chain uses TRBV4-3 with TRBJ2-5; 9 bases fit TRBD2. J lost 7 bases, V lost 0 bases, and 6 bases had no gene match. This CDR3 contains 15 residues. Germline V gene data show CDR1 as LGHNA and CDR2 as YSLEER. The CDR3 region has the DNA TGCGCCAGCAGCCAAGAAGGCGGGAGGGCCGGGACCCAGTACTTC. This sequence encodes CASSQEGGRAGTQYF.

The rearrangement uses TRBV10-3 and TRBJ2-5; D possibly corresponds to TRBD2 (5 bases). V lost 2 bases and J lost 4, with 14 bases in between. The CDR3 sequence is 15 residues long. Germline V gives CDR1 ENHRY, CDR2 SYGVKD. The CDR3 region is CAISELKGVGETQYF. CDR3 bases: TGTGCCATCAGTGAGCTAAAGGGAGTGGGAGAGACCCAGTACTTC.

In this sample, this clone turned up once. The chain is built from TRBV5-4 and TRBJ2-3; TRBD2 aligns across 7 bases. The junction had 6 bases not matched to a gene; V was cut back by 0 bases and J by 5 bases. CDR3 length: 15 amino acids. Per germline, CDR1 SGHNT and CDR2 YYREEE (reference sequence). CDR3 protein: CASSLGGGSVDTQYF. The CDR3 region has the DNA TGTGCCAGCAGCTTGGGGGGCGGGAGCGTAGATACGCAGTATTTT.

Only a few counts were recorded for this clone. The chain has TRBV6-5 and TRBJ1-1, with TRBD1 as a possible D gene (6 bases). The V gene's germline CDR1 is MNHEY and CDR2 SVGAGI. The CDR3 loop spans 15 amino acids. V lost 2 bases and J lost 14, with 24 bases in between. CDR3 bases: TGTGCCAGCAGTTACGATAGTGGACGGAACAGGGTAGCCTTCTTT. Protein: CASSYDSGRNRVAFF.

The rearrangement links TRBV6-5 to TRBJ2-1, with D hard to call. This CDR3 region has 14 residues. The ends were cut back, 6 bases at V and 5 bases at J, with 14 bases in the middle. CDR1 is MNHEY and CDR2 is SVGAGI in the germline V gene. CDR3 residues: CASSSGLLDNEQFF. The CDR3 bases are TGTGCCAGCAGCTCCGGCCTCCTAGACAATGAGCAGTTCTTC.

With respect to this clone: Distinct nucleotide sequences in the sample also encode this CDR3. The V gene is TRBV10-3, the J gene TRBJ2-7, with 8 bases that match TRBD1. Trimming took 6 bases from V and 5 from J; bases not matched to a gene: 12. The CDR3 runs 15 residues. Germline CDR1 reads ENHRY; CDR2 reads SYGVKD. CDR3 loop: CAISTGTGASHEQYF. The CDR3 nucleotides are TGTGCCATCAGCACCGGGACAGGAGCTTCCCACGAGCAGTACTTC.

This clone occurred a few times. The rearrangement links TRBV6-6 to TRBJ2-7; no firm D call. From germline, CDR1 is MNHNY and CDR2 SVGAGI (reference sequence). The CDR3 sequence is 13 residues long. Trimming left V 5 bases short and J 7 bases short, with 15 bases between. CDR3 DNA sequence: TGTGCCAGCAGTCGACACCCTTTTGGGGAGCAGTACTTC. Translating it yields CASSRHPFGEQYF.

V usage is TRBV4-2 and J usage is TRBJ1-5; 7 bases line up with TRBD1. The junction had 10 bases not matched to a gene; V was cut back by 4 bases and J by 1 base. Germline-derived CDR1 and CDR2 are LGHNA and YNFKEQ. The CDR3 extends over 17 amino acids. In DNA form, the CDR3 reads TGTGCCAGCAGCCCGCGGCACAGGGGAGAGAGCAATCAGCCCCAGCATTTT. It translates to CASSPRHRGESNQPQHF.

This clone was counted a single time. This chain connects TRBV19 to TRBJ2-7; 15 positions match TRBD2. This CDR3 has 17 residues. From germline, CDR1 is LNHDA and CDR2 SQIVND (reference sequence). V shed 5 bases, J shed 4 bases, and the junction held 9 bases outside the gene matches. The CDR3 sequence is CASSPGTSGRIGYEQYF. The DNA of the CDR3 is TGTGCCAGTAGTCCGGGGACTAGCGGGAGGATCGGGTACGAGCAGTACTTC.

This chain links TRBV5-8 with TRBJ2-3; a weak D match, TRBD1 (6 bases). The CDR3 is made up of 18 amino acids. Germline-derived CDR1 and CDR2 are SGHTS and YDEGEE. Trimming took 2 bases from V and 0 from J, leaving 19 bases between them. The CDR3 DNA is TGTGCCAGCAGCTTCAGGTGGGGGACACTAGTTAGCACAGATACGCAGTATTTT. Its protein product is CASSFRWGTLVSTDTQYF.

This chain uses TRBV19 with TRBJ2-7; TRBD1 agrees at 7 bases. Germline CDR1 reads LNHDA; CDR2 reads SQIVND (reference sequence). The CDR3 covers 14 residues. Trimming at V came to 10 bases and at J to 2 bases, leaving 11 bases not matched to a gene. The CDR3 here is CAKSPGGLTYEQYF. The DNA of the CDR3 is TGTGCCAAATCTCCAGGGGGTTTAACCTACGAGCAGTACTTC. Full variable domain (remainder filled in from reference TRBV19 and TRBJ2-7): DGGITQSPKYLFRKEGQNVTLSCEQNLNHDAMYWYRQDPGQGLRLIYYSQIVNDFQKGDIAEGYSVSREKKESFPLTVTSAQKNPTAFYLCAKSPGGLTYEQYFGPGTRLTVT.

This chain uses TRBV6-1 with TRBJ2-4; TRBD1 might be the D (5 bases). The V gene's germline CDR1 is MNHNS and CDR2 SASEGT. The V end lost 4 bases, the J end lost 0 bases, and 16 bases lay between the germline ends. CDR3 length: 17 residues. The CDR3 protein is CASSVDPVGAAKNIQYF. CDR3 nucleotide sequence: TGTGCCAGCAGTGTTGACCCGGTTGGGGCAGCCAAAAACATTCAGTACTTC.

The chain employs TRBV10-1 and TRBJ2-2; 8 nucleotides line up with TRBD2. The CDR3 is made up of 15 amino acids. The V and J ends lost 3 bases and 5 bases, in that order; junction bases with no gene match: 5. Germline V gene sequence: CDR1 WNHNN, CDR2 SYGVQD (reference sequence). CDR3 amino acids: CASSDYGRDTGELFF. The CDR3 DNA reads TGCGCCAGCAGTGATTACGGGAGGGATACCGGGGAGCTGTTTTTT.

The V and J genes are TRBV5-1 and TRBJ2-1; 7 positions match TRBD1. CDR3 length: 12 amino acids. Germline loops: CDR1 SGHRS, CDR2 YFSETQ. Trimming cost V 2 bases and J 8 bases; bases outside gene matches: 1. CDR3 loop: CASSLGGHEQFF. The CDR3 nucleotides are TGCGCCAGCAGCTTAGGGGGCCATGAGCAGTTCTTC.

The gene calls are TRBV2 and TRBJ2-3; 9 positions agree with TRBD1. There are 13 residues in the CDR3. Germline CDR1 and CDR2: SNHLY and FYNNEI. J gave up 5 bases and V 8 bases, and 5 bases lay outside the gene matches. CDR3 in DNA: TGTGCCAGCGGGGACAGGGTGGAAGATACGCAGTATTTT. This encodes CASGDRVEDTQYF.

This clone was observed a single time. The chain carries TRBV4-2 and TRBJ2-1; TRBD2 matches 14 bases. The CDR3 loop spans 15 amino acids. V lost 1 base to trimming and J lost 9 bases; unmatched junction nucleotides: 2. Per germline, CDR1 LGHNA and CDR2 YNFKEQ. The CDR3 DNA reads as TGTGCCAGCAGCCAAGTGACTAGCGGGGGGGTTGAGCAGTTCTTC. Translation gives CASSQVTSGGVEQFF.

The chain has TRBV7-2 and TRBJ2-5, with 13 nucleotides matching TRBD2. This CDR3 spans 18 amino acids. The V gene's germline CDR1 is SGHTA and CDR2 FQGNSA. V trimming: 2 bases; J trimming: 5 bases; junction bases outside the gene matches: 11. The CDR3: CASSLSGRLAGGRETQYF. The CDR3 bases are TGTGCCAGCAGCTTATCTGGGCGACTAGCGGGGGGCCGGGAGACCCAGTACTTC.

This sequence joins TRBV9 and TRBJ2-5, with D possibly TRBD2 on 7 matching bases. The CDR3 totals 18 residues. The germline CDR1 and CDR2 sequences are SGDLS and YYNGEE. Trimming removed 3 bases at V and 0 bases at J, with 21 bases between. CDR3 in amino acids: CASSARGAGMGNQETQYF. DNA of the CDR3: TGTGCCAGCAGCGCCCGGGGGGCGGGTATGGGGAACCAAGAGACCCAGTACTTC.

The J gene is TRBJ2-5, the V gene TRBV5-1; the match to TRBD1 covers 12 bases. Germline CDR1 reads SGHRS; CDR2 reads YFSETQ. The CDR3 totals 18 residues. Germline trimming cut 4 bases from V and 1 base from J; bases unmatched to any gene: 11. The CDR3 loop is CASSTGQGAASLQETQYF. CDR3 coding DNA: TGCGCCAGCAGCACGGGACAGGGGGCCGCGAGTCTCCAAGAGACCCAGTACTTC. Filled out from reference TRBV5-1 and TRBJ2-5, the complete variable domain reads KAGVTQTPRYLIKTRGQQVTLSCSPISGHRSVSWYQQTPGQGLQFLFEYFSETQRNKGNFPGRFSGRQFSNSRSEMNVSTLELGDSALYLCASSTGQGAASLQETQYFGPGTRLLVL.

This chain links TRBV7-9 with TRBJ2-7, with 8 bases matching TRBD1. V trimming: 2 bases; J trimming: 3 bases; junction bases outside the gene matches: 12. The CDR3 contains 17 residues. Per germline, CDR1 SEHNR and CDR2 FQNEAQ (reference sequence). The DNA of the CDR3 is TGTGCCAGCAGCTTAAAAGTCAGGGGGCACAATCTCTACGAGCAGTACTTC. Protein sequence: CASSLKVRGHNLYEQYF.

J is TRBJ1-2 and V is TRBV27; 8 bases line up with TRBD1. V lost 4 bases to trimming and J lost 1 base; unmatched junction nucleotides: 5. Germline-derived CDR1 and CDR2 are MNHEY and SMNVEV (reference sequence). This CDR3 has 15 residues. The CDR3 bases are TGTGCCAGCAGTTCGGCGACAGGGGATAACTATGGCTACACCTTC. Translated: CASSSATGDNYGYTF.

The rearrangement links TRBV4-1 to TRBJ2-1; no definite D call. Trimming left V 0 bases short and J 10 bases short, with 7 bases between. The CDR3 loop spans 12 amino acids. The germline CDR1 and CDR2 sequences are MGHRA and YSYEKL. CDR3 residues: CASSQDSGEQFF. CDR3 coding DNA: TGCGCCAGCAGCCAAGATTCAGGCGAGCAGTTCTTC.

This chain joins TRBV5-6 and TRBJ2-5; the match to TRBD2 covers 14 bases. With 2 bases clipped from V and 0 bases from J, the junction kept 9 bases outside the gene matches. CDR3 length: 19 residues. The germline V gene encodes CDR1 SGHDT and CDR2 YYEEEE. The CDR3 is CASSFRGTSGGPNQETQYF. CDR3 nucleotide sequence: TGTGCCAGCAGCTTCAGAGGGACTAGCGGGGGCCCAAACCAAGAGACCCAGTACTTC.

The chain uses TRBV7-2 and TRBJ1-5; 7 bases map to TRBD1. The trim removed 7 bases at V and 8 bases at J, leaving 5 bases unmatched. This CDR3 contains 12 residues. Germline CDR1 and CDR2: SGHTA and FQGNSA. As DNA, the CDR3 is TGTGCCAGCACCCAGGGGGTAGAGCCCCAGCATTTT. It yields the protein CASTQGVEPQHF.

This clone occurred a few times. The chain combines TRBV19 with TRBJ2-3, with 7 bases that match TRBD2. The length of the CDR3 is 15 residues. After removal of 2 bases from V and 3 bases from J, the junction contained 5 bases not matched to a gene. The germline gives CDR1 LNHDA, CDR2 SQIVND (reference sequence). The chain's CDR3 is CASSIWGGSTDTQYF. Written as DNA, the CDR3 is TGTGCCAGTAGTATATGGGGCGGGAGTACAGATACGCAGTATTTT.

The genes are TRBV18 and TRBJ2-1, with 10 positions matching TRBD1. This CDR3 is 14 amino acids long. Germline CDR1 KGHSH, CDR2 LQKENI. J gave up 7 bases and V 3 bases, and 3 bases lay outside the gene matches. The CDR3 sequence: CASSPGQGRNEQFF. The CDR3 DNA sequence: TGTGCCAGCTCACCGGGACAGGGGAGAAATGAGCAGTTCTTC.